This T cell receptor (beta chain) was retrieved from a study of T-cell memory formation after mild COVID-19. CDR1 and CDR2 from the germline V gene are MNHNY and SVGAGI (reference sequence). V was pared by 4 bases and J by 2 bases, with 10 bases between. This CDR3 is built from 14 residues. TCRdb re-analysed the 5' RACE reads in MiXCR, keeping a single row per CDR3 protein. Of about 430,000 distinct CDR3 sequences in the sample, around 17% are singletons; the top ten hold roughly a fifth. This clonotype was counted a few times. The chain employs TRBV6-6 and TRBJ2-3, with D perhaps TRBD1 or TRBD2 (5 bases each). This receptor was identified in a man between 18 and 29 years old who had mild COVID-19 (a few samples of this study predate the infection). Cell type and time point are not known. The source material was PBMCs or a T cell subset sorted from them (not recorded which). The chain's CDR3 is CASSWDGPTDTQYF. As DNA, the CDR3 is TGTGCCAGCAGTTGGGACGGACCCACAGATACGCAGTATTTT.